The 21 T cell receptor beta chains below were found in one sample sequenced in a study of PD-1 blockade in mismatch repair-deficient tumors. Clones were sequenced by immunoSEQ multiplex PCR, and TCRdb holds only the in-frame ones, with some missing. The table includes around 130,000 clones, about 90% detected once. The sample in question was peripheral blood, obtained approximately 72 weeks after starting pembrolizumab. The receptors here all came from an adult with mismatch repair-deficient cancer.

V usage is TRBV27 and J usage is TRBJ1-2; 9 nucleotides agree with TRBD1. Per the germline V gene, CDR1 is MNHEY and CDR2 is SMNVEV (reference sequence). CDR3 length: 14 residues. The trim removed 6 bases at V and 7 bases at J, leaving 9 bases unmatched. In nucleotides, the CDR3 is TGTGCCAGCAGACCTCCGGGACAGGGTTCTGGCTACACCTTC. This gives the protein CASRPPGQGSGYTF.

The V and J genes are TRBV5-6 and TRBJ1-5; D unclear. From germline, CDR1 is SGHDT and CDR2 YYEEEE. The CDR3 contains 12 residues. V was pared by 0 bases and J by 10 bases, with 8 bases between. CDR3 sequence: CASSLGAEPQHF. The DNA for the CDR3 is TGTGCCAGCAGCTTGGGGGCCGAACCCCAGCATTTT.

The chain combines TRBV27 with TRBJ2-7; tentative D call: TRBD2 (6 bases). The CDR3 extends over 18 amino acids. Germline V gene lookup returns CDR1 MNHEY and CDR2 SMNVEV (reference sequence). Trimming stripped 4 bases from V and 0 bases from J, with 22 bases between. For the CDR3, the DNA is TGTGCCAGCAGTTCAGGTCGGGAGACCGGCCTAATCTCCTACGAGCAGTACTTC. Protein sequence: CASSSGRETGLISYEQYF.

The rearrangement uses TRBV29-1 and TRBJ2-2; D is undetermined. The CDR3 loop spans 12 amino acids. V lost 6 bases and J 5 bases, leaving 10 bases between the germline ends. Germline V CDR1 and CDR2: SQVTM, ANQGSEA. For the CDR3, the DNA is TGCAGCGTGAAGGGCGGAACCGGGGAGCTGTTTTTT. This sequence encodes CSVKGGTGELFF.

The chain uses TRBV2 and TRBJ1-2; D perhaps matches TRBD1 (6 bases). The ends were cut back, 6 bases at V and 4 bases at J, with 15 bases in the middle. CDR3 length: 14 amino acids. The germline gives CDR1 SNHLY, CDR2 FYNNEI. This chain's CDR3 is CASRRTDGLYGYTF. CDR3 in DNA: TGTGCCAGCAGACGGACAGATGGTCTCTATGGCTACACCTTC.

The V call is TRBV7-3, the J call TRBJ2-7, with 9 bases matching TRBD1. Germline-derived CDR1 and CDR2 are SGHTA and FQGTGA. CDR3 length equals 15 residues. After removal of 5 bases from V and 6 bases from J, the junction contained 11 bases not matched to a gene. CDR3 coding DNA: TGTGCCAGCAGCCAATACAGGGGGCCGGTCGGCGAGCAGTACTTC. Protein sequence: CASSQYRGPVGEQYF.

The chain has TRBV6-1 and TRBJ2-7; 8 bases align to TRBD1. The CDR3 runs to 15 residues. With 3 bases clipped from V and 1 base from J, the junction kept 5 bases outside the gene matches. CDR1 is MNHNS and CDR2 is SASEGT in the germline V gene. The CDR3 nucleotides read TGTGCCAGCAGTGACTCGGGACAGGCTTCCTACGAGCAGTACTTC. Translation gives CASSDSGQASYEQYF.

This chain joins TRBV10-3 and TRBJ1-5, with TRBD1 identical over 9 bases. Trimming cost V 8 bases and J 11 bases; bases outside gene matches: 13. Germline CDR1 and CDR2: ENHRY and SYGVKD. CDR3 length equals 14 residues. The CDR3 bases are TGTGCCATCGCAGCGGGACAGGGATCTGGGGCCCAGCATTTT. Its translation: CAIAAGQGSGAQHF.

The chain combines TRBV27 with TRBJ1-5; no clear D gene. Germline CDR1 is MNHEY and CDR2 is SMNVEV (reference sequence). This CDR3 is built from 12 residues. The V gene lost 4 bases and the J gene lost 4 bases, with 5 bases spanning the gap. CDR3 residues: CASSSRNQPQHF. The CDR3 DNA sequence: TGTGCCAGCAGTTCCCGGAATCAGCCCCAGCATTTT.

The CDR3 nucleotides are TGTGCCAGCAGCACTCGTGACAGGCTAGGCTACACCTTC. Amino acids: CASSTRDRLGYTF. The V and J genes are TRBV7-9 and TRBJ1-2; tentatively, D is TRBD1 (6 bases). This CDR3 is 13 amino acids long. Per the germline V gene, CDR1 is SEHNR and CDR2 is FQNEAQ (reference sequence). The V gene lost 5 bases and the J gene lost 8 bases, with 15 bases spanning the gap.

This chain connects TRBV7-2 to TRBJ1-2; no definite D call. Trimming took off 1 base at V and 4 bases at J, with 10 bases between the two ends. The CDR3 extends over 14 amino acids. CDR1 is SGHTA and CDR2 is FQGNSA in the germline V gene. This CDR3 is CASSLVGQTYGYTF. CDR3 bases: TGTGCCAGCAGCTTAGTTGGTCAGACCTATGGCTACACCTTC. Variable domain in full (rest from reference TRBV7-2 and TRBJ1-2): GAGVSQSPSNKVTEKGKDVELRCDPISGHTALYWYRQSLGQGLEFLIYFQGNSAPDKSGLPSDRFSAERTGGSVSTLTIQRTQQEDSAVYLCASSLVGQTYGYTFGSGTRLTVV.

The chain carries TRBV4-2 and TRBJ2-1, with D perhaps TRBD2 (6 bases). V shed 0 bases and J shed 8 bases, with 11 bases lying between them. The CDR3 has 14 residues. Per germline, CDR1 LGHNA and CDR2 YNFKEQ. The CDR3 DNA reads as TGTGCCAGCAGCCAAGAAAAAAAGCGGGATGAGCAGTTCTTC. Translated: CASSQEKKRDEQFF.

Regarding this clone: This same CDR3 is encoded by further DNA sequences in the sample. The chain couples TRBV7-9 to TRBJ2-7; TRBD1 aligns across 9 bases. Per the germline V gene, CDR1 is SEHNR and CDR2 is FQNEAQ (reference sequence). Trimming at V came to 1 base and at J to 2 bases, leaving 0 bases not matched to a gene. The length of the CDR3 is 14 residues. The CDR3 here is CASSLGQGAYEQYF. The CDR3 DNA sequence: TGTGCCAGCAGCTTAGGACAGGGGGCCTACGAGCAGTACTTC.

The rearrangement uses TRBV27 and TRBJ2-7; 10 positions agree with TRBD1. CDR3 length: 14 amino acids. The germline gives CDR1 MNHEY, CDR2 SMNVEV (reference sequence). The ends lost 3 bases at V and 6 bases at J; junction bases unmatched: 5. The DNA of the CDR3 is TGTGCCAGCAGTTTGATAGGACAGGGGGGCGAGCAGTACTTC. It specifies CASSLIGQGGEQYF.

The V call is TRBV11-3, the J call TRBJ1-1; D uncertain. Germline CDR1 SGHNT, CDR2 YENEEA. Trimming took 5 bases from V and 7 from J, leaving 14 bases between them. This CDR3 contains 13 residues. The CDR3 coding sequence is TGTGCCAGCAGCCTACCTTGGGGTAGTGAAGCTTTCTTT. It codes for CASSLPWGSEAFF.

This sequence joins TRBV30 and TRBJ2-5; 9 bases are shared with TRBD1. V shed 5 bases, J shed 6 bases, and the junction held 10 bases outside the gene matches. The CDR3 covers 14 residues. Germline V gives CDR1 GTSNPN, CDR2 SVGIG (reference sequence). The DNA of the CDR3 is TGTGCCTGGGCCTCGGGACAGGGTCGAAAGACCCAGTACTTC. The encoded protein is CAWASGQGRKTQYF.

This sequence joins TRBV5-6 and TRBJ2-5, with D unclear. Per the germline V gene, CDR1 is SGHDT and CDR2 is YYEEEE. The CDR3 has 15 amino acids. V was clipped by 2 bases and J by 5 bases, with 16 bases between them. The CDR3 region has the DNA TGTGCCAGCAGCTTCGTTTCGAGAAGGCAGGAGACCCAGTACTTC. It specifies CASSFVSRRQETQYF.

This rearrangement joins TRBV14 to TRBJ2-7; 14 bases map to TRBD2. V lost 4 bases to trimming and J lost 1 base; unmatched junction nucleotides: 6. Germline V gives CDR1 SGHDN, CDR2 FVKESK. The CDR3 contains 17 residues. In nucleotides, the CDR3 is TGTGCCAGCAGCCGCGGTTGGACTAGCGGGGGGTCCTACGAGCAGTACTTC. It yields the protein CASSRGWTSGGSYEQYF.

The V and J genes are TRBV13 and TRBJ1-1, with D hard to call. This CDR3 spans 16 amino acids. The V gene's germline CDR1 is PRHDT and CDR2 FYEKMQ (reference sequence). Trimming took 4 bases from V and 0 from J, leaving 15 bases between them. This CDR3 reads CASSSSLQQMNTEAFF. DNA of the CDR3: TGTGCCAGCAGCTCCTCGCTACAGCAAATGAACACTGAAGCTTTCTTT.

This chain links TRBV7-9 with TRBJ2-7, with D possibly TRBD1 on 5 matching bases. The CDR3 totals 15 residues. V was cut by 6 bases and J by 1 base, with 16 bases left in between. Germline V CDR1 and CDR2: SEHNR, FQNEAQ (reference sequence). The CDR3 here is CASSSQLTASYEQYF. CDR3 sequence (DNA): TGTGCCAGCAGTTCCCAACTGACAGCTTCCTACGAGCAGTACTTC.

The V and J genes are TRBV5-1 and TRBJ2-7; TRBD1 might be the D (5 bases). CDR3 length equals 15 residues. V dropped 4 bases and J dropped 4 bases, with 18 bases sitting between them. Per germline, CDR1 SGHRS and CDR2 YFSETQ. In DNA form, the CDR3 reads TGCGCCAGCAGCGCCGCTCAGGGATCCCTTTACGAGCAGTACTTC. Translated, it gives CASSAAQGSLYEQYF.